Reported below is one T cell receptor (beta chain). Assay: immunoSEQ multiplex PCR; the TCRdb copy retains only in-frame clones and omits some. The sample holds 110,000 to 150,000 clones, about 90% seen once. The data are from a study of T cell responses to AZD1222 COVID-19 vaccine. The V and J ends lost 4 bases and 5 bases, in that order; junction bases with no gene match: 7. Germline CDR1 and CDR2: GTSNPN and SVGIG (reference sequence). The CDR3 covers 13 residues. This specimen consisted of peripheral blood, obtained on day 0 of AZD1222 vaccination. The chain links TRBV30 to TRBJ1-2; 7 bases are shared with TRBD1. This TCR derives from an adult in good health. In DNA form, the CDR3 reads TGTGCCTGGAAGCCGGACAGGACTTATGGCTACACCTTC. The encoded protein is CAWKPDRTYGYTF.